This T cell receptor (beta chain) was recorded in a study of cytomegalovirus exposure and HLA in healthy donors. The PCR employed 60 Vbeta primers together with 13 Jbeta primers. Profiled with immunoSEQ multiplex PCR; TCRdb holds only in-frame clones, not every one. The sample has 100,000 or so clones, more than 75% seen once; the top ten hold under 4.5%. The germline CDR1 and CDR2 sequences are SGHRS and YFSETQ. Trimming pared 1 base from V and 1 base from J, leaving 14 bases between. This CDR3 is built from 16 residues. Overall study results and limits: It was only CMV serostatus that was available as immune exposure information. In a later analysis, TCR beta V- and J-gene trimming was associated with a missense DCLRE1C variant.

In the case of this clone: As yet, its antigen is unknown.

This TCR was recovered from a woman aged 50 to 65 in good health and CMV-seropositive. The chain recombines TRBV5-1 with TRBJ2-5; possibly TRBD1 for D (5 bases). Specimen: PBMCs. CDR3 DNA sequence: TGCGCCAGCAGCTTGAGGGGCAGAGTTCTCCAAGAGACCCAGTACTTC. This sequence encodes CASSLRGRVLQETQYF. Variable domain in full (rest from reference TRBV5-1 and TRBJ2-5): KAGVTQTPRYLIKTRGQQVTLSCSPISGHRSVSWYQQTPGQGLQFLFEYFSETQRNKGNFPGRFSGRQFSNSRSEMNVSTLELGDSALYLCASSLRGRVLQETQYFGPGTRLLVL.